The TCR beta chain under discussion was sequenced for a study of response to subunit inactivated influenza vaccine. This clonotype was seen only a few times. Its antigen remains unidentified. A single record per CDR3 protein comes from TCRdb applying MiXCR to the RT-PCR reads. The sample has around 170,000 distinct CDR3 sequences; approximately 11% are singletons. General study findings and limits: Few additional T cells are recruited per seasonal influenza vaccination, authors suggested.

The germline V gene encodes CDR1 SEHNR and CDR2 FQNEAQ (reference sequence). The CDR3 length is 13 residues. The V and J ends lost 3 bases and 3 bases respectively, with 9 bases between them. The receptor was derived from a man between 50 and 75 years old who received an inactivated influenza vaccine. Sequencing was performed on CD8+ T cells sorted from PBMCs, taken less than 30 months after vaccination. The genes are TRBV7-9 and TRBJ2-7; TRBD1 might be the D (6 bases). The CDR3 coding sequence is TGTGCCAGCAGCTTTCGGGACATCTACGAGCAGTACTTC. Amino acids: CASSFRDIYEQYF.